This TCR beta chain stems from a study of cytomegalovirus exposure and HLA in healthy donors. Study results and limitations: The HLA-A and HLA-B alleles of most subjects were reportedly predicted accurately from TCR beta sequences.

This CDR3 has 18 residues. The V gene's germline CDR1 is MNHEY and CDR2 SMNVEV (reference sequence). V gave up 7 bases and J gave up 1 base; unmatched junction bases: 10. About this clone itself: Its antigen is still unknown.

PCR primers comprised 60 Vbeta and 13 Jbeta primers. Clones were sequenced by immunoSEQ multiplex PCR, and TCRdb holds only the in-frame ones, with some missing. This sample yields approximately 79,000 clones, of which roughly 70% are seen a single time; 7.5% to 9.5% belongs to the top ten. Sequencing used PBMCs. The chain combines TRBV27 with TRBJ2-1; 13 nucleotides line up with TRBD2. The sequence derives from a man aged 35 to 55 in good health and CMV-seropositive. The CDR3 DNA follows: TGTGCCAGCACTCCCTGGACTAGCGGGGGCAGGTCCTACAATGAGCAGTTCTTC. It yields the protein CASTPWTSGGRSYNEQFF.